This TCR beta chain was sequenced during a study of blood T cell repertoires in COVID-19. Looking at the study overall: Some COVID-19 samples were acute and others convalescent; all came from the United States, Italy and Spain.

Trimming pared 1 base from V and 2 bases from J, leaving 10 bases between. CDR1 is SGHRS and CDR2 is YFSETQ in the germline V gene. This CDR3 is 16 amino acids long. Measured with immunoSEQ multiplex PCR; TCRdb has only the in-frame clones, and not every one. The repertoire has fewer than 350,000 clones, roughly nine tenths of them found once; the top ten carry 3% to 4.5%. The sequence was obtained from an older woman with COVID-19, enrolled during active disease. The source material was peripheral blood. The rearrangement links TRBV5-1 to TRBJ2-6; a possible D gene is TRBD1 (6 bases). The CDR3 DNA sequence: TGCGCCAGCAGCTTGCAGGGGCTGACTGGGGCCAACGTCCTGACTTTC. Amino acids: CASSLQGLTGANVLTF.